This entry features one T cell receptor beta chain sequence. The entry originates in a study of shared clonotypes between healthy human individuals. This CDR3 region has 17 residues. The trim removed 1 base at V and 1 base at J, leaving 7 bases unmatched. Germline values: CDR1 SGHVS, CDR2 FNYEAQ. Profiled with immunoSEQ multiplex PCR; TCRdb holds only in-frame clones, not every one. In the table there are nearly 1,000,000 clones, 60% to 85% of which are singletons. The specimen sequenced was memory CD4+ T cells sorted from blood. The subset here: CD45RA-negative fraction. The chain couples TRBV7-6 to TRBJ2-5; 9 bases agree with TRBD2. The sequence came from a young man in good health. CDR3 nucleotide sequence: TGTGCCAGCAGCTTAGGTGGGAAGCGGGGGGCCCAAGAGACCCAGTACTTC. It codes for CASSLGGKRGAQETQYF.